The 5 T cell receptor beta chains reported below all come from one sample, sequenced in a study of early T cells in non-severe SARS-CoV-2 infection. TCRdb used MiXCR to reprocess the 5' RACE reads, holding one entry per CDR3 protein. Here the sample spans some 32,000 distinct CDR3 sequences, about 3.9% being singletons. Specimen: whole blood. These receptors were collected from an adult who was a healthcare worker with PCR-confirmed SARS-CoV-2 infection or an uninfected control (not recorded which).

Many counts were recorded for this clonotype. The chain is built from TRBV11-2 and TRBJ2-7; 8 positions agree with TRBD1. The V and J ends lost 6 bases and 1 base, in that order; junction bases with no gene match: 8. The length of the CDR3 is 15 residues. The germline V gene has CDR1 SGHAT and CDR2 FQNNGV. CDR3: CASSVDRGLSYEQYF. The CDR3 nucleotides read TGTGCCAGCAGTGTTGACAGGGGCCTTTCCTACGAGCAGTACTTC.

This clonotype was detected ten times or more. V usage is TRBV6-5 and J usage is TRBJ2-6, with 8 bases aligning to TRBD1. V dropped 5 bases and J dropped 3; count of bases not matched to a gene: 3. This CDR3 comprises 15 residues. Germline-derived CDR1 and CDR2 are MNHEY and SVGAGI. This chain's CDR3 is CASSSRGLGANVLTF. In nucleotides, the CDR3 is TGTGCCAGCAGTAGCAGGGGGCTTGGGGCCAACGTCCTGACTTTC.

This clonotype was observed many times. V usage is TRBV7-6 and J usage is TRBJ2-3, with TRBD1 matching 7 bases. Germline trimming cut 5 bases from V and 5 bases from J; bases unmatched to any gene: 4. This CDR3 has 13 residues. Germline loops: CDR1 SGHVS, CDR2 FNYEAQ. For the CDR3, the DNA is TGTGCCAGCAGCCAGGGACAGAAAGATACGCAGTATTTT. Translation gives CASSQGQKDTQYF.

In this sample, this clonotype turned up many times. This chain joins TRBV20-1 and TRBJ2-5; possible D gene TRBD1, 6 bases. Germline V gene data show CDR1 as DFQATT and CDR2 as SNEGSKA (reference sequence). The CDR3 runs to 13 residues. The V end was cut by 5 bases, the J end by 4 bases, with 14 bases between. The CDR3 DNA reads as TGCAGTGCTGGACAGTCGGCGGTAGAGACCCAGTACTTC. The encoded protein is CSAGQSAVETQYF.

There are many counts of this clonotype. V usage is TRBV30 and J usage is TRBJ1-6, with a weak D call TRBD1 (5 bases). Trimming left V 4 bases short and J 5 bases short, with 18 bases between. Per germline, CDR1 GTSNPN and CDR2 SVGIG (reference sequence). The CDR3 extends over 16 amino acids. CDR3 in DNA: TGTGCCTGGATTCCCGGCGGGGCGCGGAATAATTCACCCCTCCACTTT. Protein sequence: CAWIPGGARNNSPLHF.